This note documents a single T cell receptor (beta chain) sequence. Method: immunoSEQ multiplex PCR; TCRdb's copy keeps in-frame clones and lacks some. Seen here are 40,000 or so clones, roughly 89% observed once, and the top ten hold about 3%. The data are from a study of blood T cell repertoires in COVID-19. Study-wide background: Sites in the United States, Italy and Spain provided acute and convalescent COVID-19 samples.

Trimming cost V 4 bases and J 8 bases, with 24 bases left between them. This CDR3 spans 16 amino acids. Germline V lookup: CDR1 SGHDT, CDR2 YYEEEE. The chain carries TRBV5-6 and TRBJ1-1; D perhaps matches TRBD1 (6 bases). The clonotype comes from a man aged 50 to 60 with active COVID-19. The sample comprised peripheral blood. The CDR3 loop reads CASSRITGTKKNEAFF. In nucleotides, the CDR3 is TGTGCCAGCAGCCGTATAACCGGGACAAAAAAAAACGAAGCTTTCTTT.